The sequence of this T cell receptor beta chain was determined in a study of T-cell memory formation after mild COVID-19. This clonotype was picked up a small number of times. Its antigen is undetermined. The authors produced TCR alpha and TCR beta cDNA libraries with sample barcodes and UMIs by 5'RACE using constant-segment primers. TCRdb fed the 5' RACE reads into MiXCR, producing one record per CDR3 protein. The repertoire holds approximately 440,000 distinct CDR3 sequences, 15% to 25% seen once, with roughly 8.4% in the top ten. General study points: For second-wave clones that peaked at day 37, SARS-CoV-2 specificity went unverified. Clones which contracted sat mainly in CM and EM if CD4+, and in EMRA if CD8+.

The CDR3 covers 12 residues. Trimming took off 1 base at V and 6 bases at J, with 6 bases between the two ends. The germline V gene has CDR1 LGHDT and CDR2 YNNKEL (reference sequence). This receptor was identified in an adult woman who had mild COVID-19 (a few samples of this study predate the infection). Cell type and time point are not known. Sequenced material: PBMCs or a T cell subset sorted from them (not recorded which). V and J are TRBV3-1 and TRBJ1-2; D is unclear. CDR3 nucleotide sequence: TGTGCCAGCAGCCAAGGGCCGAATGGCTACACCTTC. It translates to CASSQGPNGYTF.